Listed below are T cell receptor beta chains from one sample, sequenced in a study of blood T cells in healthy people across ages. TCRdb reprocessed the 5' RACE reads via MiXCR and lists one record per CDR3 protein. The table shows 1.5 million to 2 million distinct CDR3 sequences, with roughly 50% occurring only once. Input material: blood. The receptors were gathered from a middle-aged woman in good health. The CDR3 runs from the conserved cysteine through the conserved F or W. A D gene is named only where the DNA matches it firmly. Expanded clones get a size class; other rows say once, few or many, or leave the size out.

-	TRBV7-8	TRBJ2-1	-	CASSPLGRAGNEQFF	TGTGCCAGCAGCCCCCTCGGACGGGCAGGCAATGAGCAGTTCTTC
TRBD1	TRBV6-5	TRBJ2-7	-	CASRRDRYYEQYF	TGTGCCAGCAGGAGGGACAGATACTACGAGCAGTACTTC
-	TRBV5-6	TRBJ2-5	-	CASSSLSTDEQETQYF	TGTGCCAGCAGCTCGCTATCGACAGATGAACAAGAGACCCAGTACTTC
-	TRBV4-3	TRBJ2-7	-	CASSQDGGRNYEQYF	TGCGCCAGCAGCCAAGACGGGGGCCGTAACTACGAGCAGTACTTC
TRBD1	TRBV27	TRBJ2-7	-	CASSSGQGRVHEQYF	TGTGCCAGCAGTTCCGGACAGGGTAGGGTCCACGAGCAGTACTTC
-	TRBV4-2	TRBJ2-3	-	CASSQDTSGPANTQYF	TGTGCCAGCAGCCAAGATACGAGTGGACCGGCCAATACGCAGTATTTT
-	TRBV6-5	TRBJ1-1	-	CASRYQPGGTEAFF	TGTGCCAGCAGGTACCAGCCAGGAGGGACTGAAGCTTTCTTT
-	TRBV7-3	TRBJ2-7	-	CASSSSQPSGPWDEQYF	TGTGCCAGCAGCTCCAGCCAGCCGAGCGGGCCCTGGGATGAGCAGTACTTC
TRBD1	TRBV20-1	TRBJ2-3	-	CSASGDRGRLTDTQYF	TGCAGTGCTAGTGGTGACAGGGGGCGCCTCACAGATACGCAGTATTTT
-	TRBV27	TRBJ1-2	-	CASTRVQGGYGYTF	TGTGCCAGCACCAGAGTCCAGGGCGGCTATGGCTACACCTTC
-	TRBV9	TRBJ1-6	-	CASSVGGSSYNSPLHF	TGTGCCAGCAGCGTCGGAGGGAGCTCCTATAATTCACCCCTCCACTTT
-	TRBV5-1	TRBJ2-5	few	CASSFGTAQNGETQYF	TGCGCCAGCAGCTTCGGGACTGCTCAAAACGGGGAGACCCAGTACTTC
TRBD1	TRBV7-2	TRBJ1-1	-	CASSLGGQQNTEAFF	TGTGCCAGCAGCTTAGGGGGACAGCAAAACACTGAAGCTTTCTTT
-	TRBV29-1	TRBJ2-7	-	CSVVSLLGYEQYF	TGCAGCGTTGTTTCTCTTCTTGGTTACGAGCAGTACTTC
-	TRBV5-1	TRBJ2-5	few	CASSSSSVGSSIETQYF	TGCGCCAGCAGCTCATCTAGCGTGGGGTCGTCTATAGAGACCCAGTACTTC
-	TRBV2	TRBJ2-1	-	CASTGDPTTYNEQFF	TGTGCCAGCACCGGGGACCCCACAACTTACAATGAGCAGTTCTTC
-	TRBV5-6	TRBJ2-5	-	CASSTPWSQQETQYF	TGTGCCAGCAGCACCCCGTGGTCACAACAAGAGACCCAGTACTTC
-	TRBV4-2	TRBJ1-2	-	CASSQDRGPDYGYTF	TGTGCCAGCAGCCAAGATCGGGGGCCGGACTATGGCTACACCTTC